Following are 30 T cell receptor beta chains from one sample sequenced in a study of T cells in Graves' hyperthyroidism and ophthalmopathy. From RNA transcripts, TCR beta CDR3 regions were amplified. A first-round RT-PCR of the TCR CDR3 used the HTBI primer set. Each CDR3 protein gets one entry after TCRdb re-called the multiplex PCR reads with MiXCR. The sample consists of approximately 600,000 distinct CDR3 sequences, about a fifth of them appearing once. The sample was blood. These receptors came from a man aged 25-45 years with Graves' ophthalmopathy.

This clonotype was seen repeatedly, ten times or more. This chain's CDR3 is CASSFPPLDYNEQFF. The CDR3 DNA reads as TGCGCCAGCAGCTTTCCCCCGCTGGATTACAATGAGCAGTTCTTC. The chain carries TRBV5-1 and TRBJ2-1, with unresolved D. CDR1 and CDR2 from the germline V gene are SGHRS and YFSETQ. The CDR3 loop spans 15 amino acids. Trimming left V 2 bases short and J 4 bases short, with 13 bases between. Looking up the rest from reference TRBV5-1 and TRBJ2-1 gives the full variable domain: KAGVTQTPRYLIKTRGQQVTLSCSPISGHRSVSWYQQTPGQGLQFLFEYFSETQRNKGNFPGRFSGRQFSNSRSEMNVSTLELGDSALYLCASSFPPLDYNEQFFGPGTRLTVL.

This chain's CDR3 is CAWSVGTSVNNEQFF. In nucleotides, the CDR3 is TGTGCCTGGAGTGTAGGGACTAGCGTAAACAATGAGCAGTTCTTC. This chain joins TRBV30 and TRBJ2-1, with TRBD2 matching 10 bases. The trim removed 0 bases at V and 5 bases at J, leaving 4 bases unmatched. Per the germline V gene, CDR1 is GTSNPN and CDR2 is SVGIG (reference sequence). The CDR3 extends over 15 amino acids.

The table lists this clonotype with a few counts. The CDR3 loop reads CSARDETGLLSSYEQYF. CDR3 in DNA: TGCAGTGCTAGAGATGAAACGGGACTTTTAAGCTCCTACGAGCAGTACTTC. The chain carries TRBV20-1 and TRBJ2-7; D possibly corresponds to TRBD2 (6 bases). V was clipped by 0 bases and J by 0 bases, with 18 bases between them. The CDR3 runs 17 residues. From germline, CDR1 is DFQATT and CDR2 SNEGSKA (reference sequence).

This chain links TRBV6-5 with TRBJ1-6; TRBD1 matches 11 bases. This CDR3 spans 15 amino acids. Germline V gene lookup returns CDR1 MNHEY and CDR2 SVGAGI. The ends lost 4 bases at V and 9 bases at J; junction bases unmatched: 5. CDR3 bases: TGTGCCAGCAGTTTCGGACAGGGGGCGAGTTCACCCCTCCACTTT. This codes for CASSFGQGASSPLHF.

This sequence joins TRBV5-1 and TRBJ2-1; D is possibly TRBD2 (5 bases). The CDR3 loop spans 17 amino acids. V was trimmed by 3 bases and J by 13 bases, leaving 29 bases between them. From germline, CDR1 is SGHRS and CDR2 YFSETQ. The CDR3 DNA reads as TGCGCCAGCAGCTCCGACGGTTCCCCAAGAACAGCGGAGTTCCAGTTCTTC. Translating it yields CASSSDGSPRTAEFQFF.

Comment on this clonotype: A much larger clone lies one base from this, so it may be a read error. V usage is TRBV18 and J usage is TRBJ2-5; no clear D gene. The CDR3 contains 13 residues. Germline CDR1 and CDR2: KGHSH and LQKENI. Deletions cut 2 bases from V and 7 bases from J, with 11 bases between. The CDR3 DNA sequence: TGTGCCAGCTCACCAGTGGCAGAAGGGACCCAGTACTTC. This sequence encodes CASSPVAEGTQYF.

CDR3 loop: CASSFSGATNEKLFF. For the CDR3, the DNA is TGTGCCAGCAGCTTCAGTGGGGCAACTAATGAAAAACTGTTTTTT. The J gene is TRBJ1-4, the V gene TRBV9; no clear D. The germline V and J ends were trimmed by 4 bases and 0 bases, with 10 bases remaining between them. Germline CDR1 is SGDLS and CDR2 is YYNGEE. The CDR3 covers 15 residues.

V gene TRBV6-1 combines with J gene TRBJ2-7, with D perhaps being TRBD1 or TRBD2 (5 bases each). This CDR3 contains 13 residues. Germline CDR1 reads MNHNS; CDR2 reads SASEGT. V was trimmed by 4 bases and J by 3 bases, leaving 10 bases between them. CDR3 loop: CASSGGRIYEQYF. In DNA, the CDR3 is TGTGCCAGCAGTGGGGGACGGATCTACGAGCAGTACTTC.

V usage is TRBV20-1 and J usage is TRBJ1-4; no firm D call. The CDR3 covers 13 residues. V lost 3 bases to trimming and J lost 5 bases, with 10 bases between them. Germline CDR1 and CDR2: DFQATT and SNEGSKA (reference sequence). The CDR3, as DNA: TGCAGTGCTAGTATAGAACAGAATGAAAAACTGTTTTTT. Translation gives CSASIEQNEKLFF.

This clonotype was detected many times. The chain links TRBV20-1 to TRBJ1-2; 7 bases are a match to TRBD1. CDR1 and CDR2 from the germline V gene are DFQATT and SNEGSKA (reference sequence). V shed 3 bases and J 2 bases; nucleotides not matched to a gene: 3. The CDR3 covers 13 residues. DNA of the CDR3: TGCAGTGCTAGGAGGGACAGAAACTATGGCTACACCTTC. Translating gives CSARRDRNYGYTF.

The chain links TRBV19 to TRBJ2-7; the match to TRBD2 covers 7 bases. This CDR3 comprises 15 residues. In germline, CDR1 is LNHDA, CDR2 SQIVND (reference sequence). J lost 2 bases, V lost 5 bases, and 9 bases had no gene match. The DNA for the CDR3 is TGTGCCAGTAGTCACGGGACGGGGGGAACCTACGAGCAGTACTTC. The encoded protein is CASSHGTGGTYEQYF.

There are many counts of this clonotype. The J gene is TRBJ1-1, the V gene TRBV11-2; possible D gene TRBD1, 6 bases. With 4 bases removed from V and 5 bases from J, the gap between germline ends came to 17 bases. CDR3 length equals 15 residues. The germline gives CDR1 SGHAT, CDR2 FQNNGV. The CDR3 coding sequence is TGTGCCAGCAGCTGGACAGCCCCCCACGGGACTGAAGCTTTCTTT. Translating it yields CASSWTAPHGTEAFF.

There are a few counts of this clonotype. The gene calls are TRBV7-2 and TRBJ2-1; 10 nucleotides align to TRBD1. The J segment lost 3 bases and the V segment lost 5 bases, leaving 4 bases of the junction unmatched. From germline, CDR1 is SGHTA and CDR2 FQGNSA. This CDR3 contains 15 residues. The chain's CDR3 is CASSVTGGDYNEQFF. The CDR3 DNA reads TGTGCCAGCAGCGTGACAGGGGGCGACTACAATGAGCAGTTCTTC.

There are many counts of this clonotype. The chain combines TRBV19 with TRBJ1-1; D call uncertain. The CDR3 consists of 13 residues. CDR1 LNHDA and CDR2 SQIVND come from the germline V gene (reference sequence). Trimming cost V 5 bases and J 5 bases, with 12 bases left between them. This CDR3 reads CASSLYEETEAFF. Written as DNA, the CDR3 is TGTGCCAGTAGTTTGTACGAGGAAACTGAAGCTTTCTTT.

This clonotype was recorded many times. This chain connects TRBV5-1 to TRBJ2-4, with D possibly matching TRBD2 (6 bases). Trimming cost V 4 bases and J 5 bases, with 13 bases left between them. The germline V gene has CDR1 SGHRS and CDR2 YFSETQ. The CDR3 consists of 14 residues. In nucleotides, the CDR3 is TGCGCCAGCAGCGGAGGGGTGGGGCAAAACATTCAGTACTTC. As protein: CASSGGVGQNIQYF. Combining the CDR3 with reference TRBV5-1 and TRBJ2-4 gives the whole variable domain KAGVTQTPRYLIKTRGQQVTLSCSPISGHRSVSWYQQTPGQGLQFLFEYFSETQRNKGNFPGRFSGRQFSNSRSEMNVSTLELGDSALYLCASSGGVGQNIQYFGAGTRLSVL.

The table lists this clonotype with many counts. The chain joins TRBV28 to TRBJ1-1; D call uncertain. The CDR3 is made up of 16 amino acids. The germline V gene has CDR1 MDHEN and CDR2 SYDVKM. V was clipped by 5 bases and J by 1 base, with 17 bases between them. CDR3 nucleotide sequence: TGTGCCAGCAGTCCTATAGGGTCGATTTCGAACACTGAAGCTTTCTTT. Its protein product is CASSPIGSISNTEAFF. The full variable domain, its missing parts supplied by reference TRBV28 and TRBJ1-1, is DVKVTQSSRYLVKRTGEKVFLECVQDMDHENMFWYRQDPGLGLRLIYFSYDVKMKEKGDIPEGYSVSREKKERFSLILESASTNQTSMYLCASSPIGSISNTEAFFGQGTRLTVV.

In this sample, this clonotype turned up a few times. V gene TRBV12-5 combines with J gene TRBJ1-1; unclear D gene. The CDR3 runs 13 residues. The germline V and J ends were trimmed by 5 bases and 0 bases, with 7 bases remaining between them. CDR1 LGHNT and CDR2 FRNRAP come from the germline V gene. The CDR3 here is CASGLSLNTEAFF. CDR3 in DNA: TGTGCTAGTGGTCTCTCACTGAACACTGAAGCTTTCTTT.

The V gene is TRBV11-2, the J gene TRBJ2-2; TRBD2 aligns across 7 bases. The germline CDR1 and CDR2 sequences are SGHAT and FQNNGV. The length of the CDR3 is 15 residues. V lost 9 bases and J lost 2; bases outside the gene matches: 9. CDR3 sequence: CASGTSDLNTGELFF. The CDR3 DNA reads TGTGCCAGTGGCACTAGCGACCTAAACACCGGGGAGCTGTTTTTT.

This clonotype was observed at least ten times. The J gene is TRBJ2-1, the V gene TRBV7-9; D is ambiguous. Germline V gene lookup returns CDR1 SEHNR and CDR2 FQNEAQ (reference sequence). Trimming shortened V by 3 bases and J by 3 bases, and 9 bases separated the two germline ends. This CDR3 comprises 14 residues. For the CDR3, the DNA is TGTGCCAGCAGCTTTAACGCCGGCTACAATGAGCAGTTCTTC. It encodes CASSFNAGYNEQFF.

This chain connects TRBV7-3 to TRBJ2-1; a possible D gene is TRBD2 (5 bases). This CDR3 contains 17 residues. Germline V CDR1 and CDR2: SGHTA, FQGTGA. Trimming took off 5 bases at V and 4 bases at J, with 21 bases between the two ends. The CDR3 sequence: CASSPTRTRRSYNEQFF. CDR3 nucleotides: TGTGCCAGCAGCCCTACACGGACTCGGAGGTCTTACAATGAGCAGTTCTTC.

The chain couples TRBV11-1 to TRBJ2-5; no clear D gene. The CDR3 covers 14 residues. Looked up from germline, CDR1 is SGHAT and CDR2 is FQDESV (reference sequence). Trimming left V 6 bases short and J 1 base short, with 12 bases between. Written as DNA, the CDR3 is TGTGCCAGCAGTACGACCCAGGCCCAAGAGACCCAGTACTTC. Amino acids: CASSTTQAQETQYF.

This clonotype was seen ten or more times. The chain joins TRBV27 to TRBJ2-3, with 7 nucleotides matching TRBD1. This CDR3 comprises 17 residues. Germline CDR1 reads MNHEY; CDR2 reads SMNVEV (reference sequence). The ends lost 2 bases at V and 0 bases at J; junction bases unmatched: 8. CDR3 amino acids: CASSLEWTGGSTDTQYF. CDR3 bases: TGTGCCAGCAGTTTAGAATGGACAGGCGGAAGCACAGATACGCAGTATTTT.

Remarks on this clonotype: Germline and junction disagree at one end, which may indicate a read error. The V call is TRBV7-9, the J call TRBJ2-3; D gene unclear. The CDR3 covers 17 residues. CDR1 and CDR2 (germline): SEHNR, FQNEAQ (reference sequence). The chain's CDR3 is CASRYGNFDLYTDTQYF. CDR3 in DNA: TGCGCCAGCAGGTACGGAAATTTCGACCTTTACACAGATACGCAGTATTTT.

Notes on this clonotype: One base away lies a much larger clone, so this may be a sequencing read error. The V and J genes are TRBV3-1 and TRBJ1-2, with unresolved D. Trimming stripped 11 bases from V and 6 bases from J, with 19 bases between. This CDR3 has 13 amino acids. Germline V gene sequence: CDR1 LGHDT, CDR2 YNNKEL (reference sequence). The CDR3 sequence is CAGTFSASDGYTF. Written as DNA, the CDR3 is TGTGCCGGCACTTTCTCGGCCAGTGATGGCTACACCTTC.

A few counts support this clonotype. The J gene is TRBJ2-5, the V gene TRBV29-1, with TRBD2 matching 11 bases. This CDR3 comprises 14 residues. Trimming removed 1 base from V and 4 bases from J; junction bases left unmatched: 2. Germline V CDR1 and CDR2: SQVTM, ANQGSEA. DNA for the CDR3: TGCAGCGTTGAAGGACTAGCGGGAATAGAGACCCAGTACTTC. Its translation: CSVEGLAGIETQYF. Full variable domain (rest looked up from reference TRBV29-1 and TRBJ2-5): SAVISQKPSRDICQRGTSLTIQCQVDSQVTMMFWYRQQPGQSLTLIATANQGSEATYESGFVIDKFPISRPNLTFSTLTVSNMSPEDSSIYLCSVEGLAGIETQYFGPGTRLLVL.

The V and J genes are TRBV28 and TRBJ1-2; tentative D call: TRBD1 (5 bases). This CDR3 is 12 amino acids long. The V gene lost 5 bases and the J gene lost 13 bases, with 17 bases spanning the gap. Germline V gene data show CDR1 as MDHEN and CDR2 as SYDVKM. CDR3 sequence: CASSLMLGGGTF. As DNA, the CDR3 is TGTGCCAGCAGTCTTATGTTGGGGGGAGGCACCTTC.

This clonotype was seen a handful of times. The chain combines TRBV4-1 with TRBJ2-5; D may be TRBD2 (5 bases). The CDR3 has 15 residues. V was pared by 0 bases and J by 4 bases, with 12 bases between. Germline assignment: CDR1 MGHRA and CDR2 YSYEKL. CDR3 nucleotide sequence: TGCGCCAGCAGCCAAGATCCTACTAGATTAGAGACCCAGTACTTC. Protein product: CASSQDPTRLETQYF.

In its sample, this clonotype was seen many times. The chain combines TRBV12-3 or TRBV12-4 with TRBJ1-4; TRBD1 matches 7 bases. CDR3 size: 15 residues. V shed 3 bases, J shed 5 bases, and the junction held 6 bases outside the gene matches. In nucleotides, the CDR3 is TGTGCCAGCAGTTTTCGCGCAGGGGGGAATGAAAAACTGTTTTTT. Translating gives CASSFRAGGNEKLFF.

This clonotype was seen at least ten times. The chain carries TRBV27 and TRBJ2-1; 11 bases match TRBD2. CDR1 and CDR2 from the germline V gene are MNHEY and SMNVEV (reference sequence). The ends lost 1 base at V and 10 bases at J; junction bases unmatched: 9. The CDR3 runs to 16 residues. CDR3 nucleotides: TGTGCCAGCAGTTTATGGGGGACTAGCGGCTTAGGGGAGCAGTTCTTC. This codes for CASSLWGTSGLGEQFF.

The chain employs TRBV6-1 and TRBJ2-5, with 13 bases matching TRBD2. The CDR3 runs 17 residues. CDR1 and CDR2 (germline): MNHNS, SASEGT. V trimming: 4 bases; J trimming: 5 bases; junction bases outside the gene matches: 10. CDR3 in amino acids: CASSVVLAGGPQETQYF. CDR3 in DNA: TGTGCCAGCAGTGTGGTACTAGCGGGAGGGCCACAGGAGACCCAGTACTTC.